Listed below are T cell receptor beta chains from one sample, sequenced in a study of T cells in Graves' hyperthyroidism and ophthalmopathy. TCRdb re-derived calls from the multiplex PCR reads in MiXCR, one entry per CDR3 protein. The sample yields over 650,000 distinct CDR3 sequences, about 16% seen once. Sequencing was performed on blood. The receptors were sampled from a man younger than 35 with Graves' hyperthyroidism. CDR3s include the opening cysteine and the closing phenylalanine or tryptophan. The order of the fields is D gene, CDR3 length, J gene, V gene, clone size, CDR3 DNA, CDR3 protein. D genes are given only for firm matches. Clone size appears in some rows only: once, few, many, or a class for an expanded clone.

-,12,TRBJ2-2,TRBV20-1,many,TGCAGTGCTAGTAAGGGAACCGGGGAGCTGTTTTTT,CSASKGTGELFF
TRBD2,16,TRBJ2-2,TRBV4-3,-,TGCGCCAGCAGCCAAGATTTGCTAGCGGGAACCGGGGAGCTGTTTTTT,CASSQDLLAGTGELFF
-,12,TRBJ2-5,TRBV29-1,-,TGCAGCGTGGTCGACCCCCGATTGACCCAGTACTTC,CSVVDPRLTQYF
-,16,TRBJ2-2,TRBV5-1,-,TGCGCCAGCAGCTTGGTCCGAGACTCGAACACCGGGGAGCTGTTTTTT,CASSLVRDSNTGELFF
-,17,TRBJ1-4,TRBV4-1,few,TGCGCCAGCAGCCAAGAAATAGTAGGGGAAACTAATGAAAAACTGTTTTTT,CASSQEIVGETNEKLFF
-,16,TRBJ1-6,TRBV2,many,TGTGCCAGCAGTGTGGGCATCTCGGCCTATAATTCACCCCTCCACTTT,CASSVGISAYNSPLHF
-,14,TRBJ2-7,TRBV3-1,many,TGTGCCAGCAGCCAGGGACGTCTTTACTACGAGCAGTACTTC,CASSQGRLYYEQYF
TRBD1,14,TRBJ1-4,TRBV12-3/TRBV12-4,few,TGTGCCAGCAGCGGGACAGATACTAATGAAAAACTGTTTTTT,CASSGTDTNEKLFF
-,14,TRBJ2-3,TRBV2,many,TGTGCCAGCACCTCCCAGGGCGGCACAGATACGCAGTATTTT,CASTSQGGTDTQYF
-,13,TRBJ1-1,TRBV5-1,many,TGCGCCAGCAAGTTGGGGGGAGGAACTGAAGCTTTCTTT,CASKLGGGTEAFF
-,13,TRBJ2-7,TRBV3-1,many,TGTGCCAGCAGCCTATCATATGGATCCGAGCAGTACTTC,CASSLSYGSEQYF
-,13,TRBJ1-1,TRBV7-8,many,TGTGCCAGCAGCTTCGAAGGGGGCACTGAAGCTTTCTTT,CASSFEGGTEAFF
TRBD1,15,TRBJ2-3,TRBV7-9,few,TGTGCCAGCAGCCCGTCCGGTTGGACAGGGGTTACGCAGTATTTT,CASSPSGWTGVTQYF
-,14,TRBJ2-7,TRBV20-1,many,TGCAGTGTAGTGGAGGATCCTAGCTCCTACGAGCAGTACTTC,CSVVEDPSSYEQYF
TRBD1,11,TRBJ2-5,TRBV12-3/TRBV12-4,-,TGTGCCAGCAGTAAACAGGGGCCAAAGTACTTC,CASSKQGPKYF
TRBD1,15,TRBJ1-4,TRBV27,-,TGTGCCGGATGGACAGGGGGCAAGATAAGTGAAAAACTGTTTTTT,CAGWTGGKISEKLFF
-,13,TRBJ2-7,TRBV5-1,many,TGCGCCAGCAGCTTGGGTCCGGAATACGAGCAGTACTTC,CASSLGPEYEQYF
TRBD2,14,TRBJ2-7,TRBV29-1,-,TGCAGCGTTGAAAGTCCTAGCGGGACCAACGAGCAGTACTTC,CSVESPSGTNEQYF
TRBD1,15,TRBJ1-6,TRBV11-3,many,TGTGCCAGCAGCTCAACAGGGGGTATTAATTCACCCCTCCACTTT,CASSSTGGINSPLHF
-,16,TRBJ2-4,TRBV6-1,-,TGTGCCAGCATGTGGACGTGGTGGGTAGCCAAAAACATTCAGTACTTC,CASMWTWWVAKNIQYF
-,18,TRBJ2-7,TRBV4-2,few,TGTGCCAGCAGCCTGACAGAGAGGTGGCAGGGGAGCTCCTACGAGCAGTACTTC,CASSLTERWQGSSYEQYF
-,13,TRBJ2-4,TRBV24-1,few,TGTGCCACCAGTGATAGGAAAGAAAACATTCAGTACTTC,CATSDRKENIQYF
TRBD2,17,TRBJ2-1,TRBV6-2/TRBV6-3,few,TGTGCCAGCAGTTACCCCGGGACTACCATGTTTTACAATGAGCAGTTCTTC,CASSYPGTTMFYNEQFF
-,14,TRBJ1-5,TRBV19,once,TGTGCCAGTAGCACACTGTTACAGGGACAGCCCCAGCATTTT,CASSTLLQGQPQHF
-,15,TRBJ2-3,TRBV5-1,few,TGCGCCAGCAGCTTGCCCCAGGGGACGGCAGATACGCAGTATTTT,CASSLPQGTADTQYF
TRBD1,15,TRBJ1-1,TRBV5-1,-,TGCGCCAGCAGCTTGGCACAGGGGGTTGTTACTGAAGCTTTCTTT,CASSLAQGVVTEAFF
-,17,TRBJ2-3,TRBV28,many,TGTGCCAGCATCCCCCTACGGACTAAGTCACGGGCAGATACGCAGTATTTT,CASIPLRTKSRADTQYF
TRBD1,15,TRBJ1-6,TRBV9,few,TGTGCCAGCAGCGAAACAGGGGTTGTAAATTCACCCCTCCACTTT,CASSETGVVNSPLHF
-,16,TRBJ2-7,TRBV6-2/TRBV6-3,many,TGTGCCAGCAGTTACACCGGATTCGGGGAGGCCTACGAGCAGTACTTC,CASSYTGFGEAYEQYF
TRBD1,15,TRBJ2-7,TRBV7-3,many,TGTGCCAGCAGCTTAATGGGACAGGGGGACCCCGAGCAGTACTTC,CASSLMGQGDPEQYF
TRBD1,15,TRBJ1-5,TRBV12-3/TRBV12-4,few,TGTGCCAGCAGTTGGGACAGGAGCGACAATCAGCCCCAGCATTTT,CASSWDRSDNQPQHF
-,12,TRBJ1-1,TRBV4-1,-,TGCGCCAGCAGGCCATCTAGCACTGAAGCTTTCTTT,CASRPSSTEAFF